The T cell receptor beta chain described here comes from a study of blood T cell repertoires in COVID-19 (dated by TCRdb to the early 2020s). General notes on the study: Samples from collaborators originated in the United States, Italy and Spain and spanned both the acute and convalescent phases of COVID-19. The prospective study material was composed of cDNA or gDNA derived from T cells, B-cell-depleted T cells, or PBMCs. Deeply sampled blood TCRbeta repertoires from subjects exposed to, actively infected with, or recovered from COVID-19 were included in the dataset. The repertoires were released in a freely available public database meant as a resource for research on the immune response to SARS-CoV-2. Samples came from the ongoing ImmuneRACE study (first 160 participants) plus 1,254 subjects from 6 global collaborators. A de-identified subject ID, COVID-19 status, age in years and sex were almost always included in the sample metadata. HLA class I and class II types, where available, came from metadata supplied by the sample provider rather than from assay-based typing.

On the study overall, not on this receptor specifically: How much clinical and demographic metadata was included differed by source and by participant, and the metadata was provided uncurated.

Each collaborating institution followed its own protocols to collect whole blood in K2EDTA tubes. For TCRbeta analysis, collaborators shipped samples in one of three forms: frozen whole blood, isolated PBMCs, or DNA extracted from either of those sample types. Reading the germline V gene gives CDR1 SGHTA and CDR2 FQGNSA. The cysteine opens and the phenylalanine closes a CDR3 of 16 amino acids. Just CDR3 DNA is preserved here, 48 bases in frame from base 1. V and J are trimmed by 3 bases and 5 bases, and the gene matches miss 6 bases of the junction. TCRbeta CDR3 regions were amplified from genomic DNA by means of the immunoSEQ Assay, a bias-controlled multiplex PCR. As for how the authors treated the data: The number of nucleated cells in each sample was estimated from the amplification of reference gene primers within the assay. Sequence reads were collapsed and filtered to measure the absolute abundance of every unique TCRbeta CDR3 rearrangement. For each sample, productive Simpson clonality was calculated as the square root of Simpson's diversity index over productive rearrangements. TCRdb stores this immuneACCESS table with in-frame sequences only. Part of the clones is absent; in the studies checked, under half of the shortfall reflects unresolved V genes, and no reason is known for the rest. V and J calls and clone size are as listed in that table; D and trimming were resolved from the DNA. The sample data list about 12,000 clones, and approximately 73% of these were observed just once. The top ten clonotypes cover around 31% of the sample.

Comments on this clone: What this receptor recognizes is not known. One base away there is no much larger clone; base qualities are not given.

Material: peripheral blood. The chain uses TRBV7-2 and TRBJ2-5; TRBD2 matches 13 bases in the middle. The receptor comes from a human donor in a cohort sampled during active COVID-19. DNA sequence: TGTGCCAGCAGCTTCGGACTAGCGGGGGCCAGGGAGACCCAGTACTTC. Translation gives CASSFGLAGARETQYF.